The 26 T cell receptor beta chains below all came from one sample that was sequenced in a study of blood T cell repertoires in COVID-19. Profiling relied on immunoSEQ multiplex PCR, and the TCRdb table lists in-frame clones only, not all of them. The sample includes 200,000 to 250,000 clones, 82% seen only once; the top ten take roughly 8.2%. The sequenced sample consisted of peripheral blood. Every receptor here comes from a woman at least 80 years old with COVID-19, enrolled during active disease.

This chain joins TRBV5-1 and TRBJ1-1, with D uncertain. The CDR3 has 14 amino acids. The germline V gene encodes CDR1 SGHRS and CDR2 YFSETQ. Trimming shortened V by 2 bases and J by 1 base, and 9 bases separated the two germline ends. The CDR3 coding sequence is TGCGCCAGCAGCTTCGTTGACACGAACACTGAAGCTTTCTTT. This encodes CASSFVDTNTEAFF.

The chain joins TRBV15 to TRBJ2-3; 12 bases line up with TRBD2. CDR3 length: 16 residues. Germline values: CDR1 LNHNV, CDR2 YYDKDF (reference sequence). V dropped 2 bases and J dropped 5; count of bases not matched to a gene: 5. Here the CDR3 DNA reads TGTGCCACCAGCAGACTAGCGGGGGGGCGCGAAGATACGCAGTATTTT. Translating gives CATSRLAGGREDTQYF.

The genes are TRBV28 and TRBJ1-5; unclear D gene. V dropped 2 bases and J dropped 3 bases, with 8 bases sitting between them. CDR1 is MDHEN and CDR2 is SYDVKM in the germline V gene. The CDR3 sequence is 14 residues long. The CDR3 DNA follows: TGTGCCAGCAGTTTACGAACAGACAATCAGCCCCAGCATTTT. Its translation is CASSLRTDNQPQHF. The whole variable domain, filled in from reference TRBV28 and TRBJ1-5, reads DVKVTQSSRYLVKRTGEKVFLECVQDMDHENMFWYRQDPGLGLRLIYFSYDVKMKEKGDIPEGYSVSREKKERFSLILESASTNQTSMYLCASSLRTDNQPQHFGDGTRLSIL.

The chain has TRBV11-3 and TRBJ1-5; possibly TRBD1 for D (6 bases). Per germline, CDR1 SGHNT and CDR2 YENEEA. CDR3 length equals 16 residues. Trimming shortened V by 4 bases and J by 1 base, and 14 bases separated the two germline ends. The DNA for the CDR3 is TGTGCCAGCAGCTGTACACAAACAGGGAGCAATCAGCCCCAGCATTTT. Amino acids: CASSCTQTGSNQPQHF.

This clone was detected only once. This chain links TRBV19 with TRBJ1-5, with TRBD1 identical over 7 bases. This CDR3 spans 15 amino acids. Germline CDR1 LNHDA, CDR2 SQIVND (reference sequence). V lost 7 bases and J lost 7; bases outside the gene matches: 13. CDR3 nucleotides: TGTGCCAGTATCAAGGAGGGGGCGCTGGGGCAGCCCCAGCATTTT. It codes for CASIKEGALGQPQHF.

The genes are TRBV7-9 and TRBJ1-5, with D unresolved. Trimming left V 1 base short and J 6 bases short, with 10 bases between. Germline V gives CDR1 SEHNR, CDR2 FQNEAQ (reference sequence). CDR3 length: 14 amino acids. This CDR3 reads CASSLGVGVQPQHF. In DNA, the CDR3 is TGTGCCAGCAGCTTAGGGGTCGGGGTTCAGCCCCAGCATTTT.

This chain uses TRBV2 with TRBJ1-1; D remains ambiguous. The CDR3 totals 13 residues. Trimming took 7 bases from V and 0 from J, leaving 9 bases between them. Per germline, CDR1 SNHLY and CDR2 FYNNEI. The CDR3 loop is CASNADLNTEAFF. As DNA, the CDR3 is TGTGCCAGCAACGCGGACTTGAACACTGAAGCTTTCTTT.

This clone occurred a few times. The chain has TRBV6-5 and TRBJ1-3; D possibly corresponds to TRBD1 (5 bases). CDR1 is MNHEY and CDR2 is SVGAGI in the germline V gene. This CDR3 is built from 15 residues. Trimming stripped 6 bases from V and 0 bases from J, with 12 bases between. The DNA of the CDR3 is TGTGCCAGCAGCAGCTCCGGGGGCTCTGGAAACACCATATATTTT. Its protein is CASSSSGGSGNTIYF.

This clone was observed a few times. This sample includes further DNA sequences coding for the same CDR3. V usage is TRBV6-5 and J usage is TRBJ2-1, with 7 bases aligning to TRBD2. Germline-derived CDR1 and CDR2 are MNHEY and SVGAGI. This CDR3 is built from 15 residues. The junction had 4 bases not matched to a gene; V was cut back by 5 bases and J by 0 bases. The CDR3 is CASSRTRSSYNEQFF. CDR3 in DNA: TGTGCCAGCAGTCGGACTAGGAGCTCCTACAATGAGCAGTTCTTC.

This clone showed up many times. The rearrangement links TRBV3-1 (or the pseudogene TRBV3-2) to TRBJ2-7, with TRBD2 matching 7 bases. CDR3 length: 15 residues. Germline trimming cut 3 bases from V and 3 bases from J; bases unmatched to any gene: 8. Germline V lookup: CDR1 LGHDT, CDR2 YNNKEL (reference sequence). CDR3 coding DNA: TGTGCCAGCAGCCACCTTGGGAGGGGCGGCTACGAGCAGTACTTC. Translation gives CASSHLGRGGYEQYF.

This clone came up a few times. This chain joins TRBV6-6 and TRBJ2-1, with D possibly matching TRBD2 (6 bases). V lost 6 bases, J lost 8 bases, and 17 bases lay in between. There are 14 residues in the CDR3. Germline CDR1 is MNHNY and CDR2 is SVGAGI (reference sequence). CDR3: CASSRGWGEDEQFF. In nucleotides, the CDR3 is TGTGCCAGCAGCCGGGGGTGGGGTGAGGATGAGCAGTTCTTC.

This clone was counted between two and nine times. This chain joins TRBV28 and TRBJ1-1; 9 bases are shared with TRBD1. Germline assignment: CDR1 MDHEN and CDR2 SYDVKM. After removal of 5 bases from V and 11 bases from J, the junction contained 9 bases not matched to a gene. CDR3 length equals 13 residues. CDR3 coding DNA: TGTGCCAGCAGTCCCTGGGACAGGGAAGACGCTTTCTTT. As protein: CASSPWDREDAFF.

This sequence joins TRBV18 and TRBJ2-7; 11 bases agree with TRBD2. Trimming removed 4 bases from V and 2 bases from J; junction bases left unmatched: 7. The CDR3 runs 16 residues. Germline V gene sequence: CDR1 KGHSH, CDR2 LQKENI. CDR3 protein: CASSRATSGTAYEQYF. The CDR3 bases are TGTGCCAGCTCACGTGCGACTAGCGGGACCGCCTACGAGCAGTACTTC.

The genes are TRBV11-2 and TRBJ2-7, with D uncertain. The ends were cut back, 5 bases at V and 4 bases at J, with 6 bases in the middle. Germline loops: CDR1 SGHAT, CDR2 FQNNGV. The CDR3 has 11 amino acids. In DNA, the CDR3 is TGTGCCAGCAGCGCGATGTACGAGCAGTACTTC. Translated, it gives CASSAMYEQYF.

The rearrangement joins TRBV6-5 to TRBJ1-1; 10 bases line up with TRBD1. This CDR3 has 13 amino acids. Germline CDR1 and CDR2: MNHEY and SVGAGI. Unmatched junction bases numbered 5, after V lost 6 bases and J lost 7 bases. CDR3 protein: CASRDRGRGEAFF. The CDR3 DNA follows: TGTGCCAGCAGAGACAGGGGGCGGGGTGAAGCTTTCTTT.

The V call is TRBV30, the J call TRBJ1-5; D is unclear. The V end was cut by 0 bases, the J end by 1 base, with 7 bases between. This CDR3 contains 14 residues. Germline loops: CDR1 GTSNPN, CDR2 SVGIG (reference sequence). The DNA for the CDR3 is TGTGCCTGGAGTGTAAGCGGGAGCAATCAGCCCCAGCATTTT. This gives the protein CAWSVSGSNQPQHF.

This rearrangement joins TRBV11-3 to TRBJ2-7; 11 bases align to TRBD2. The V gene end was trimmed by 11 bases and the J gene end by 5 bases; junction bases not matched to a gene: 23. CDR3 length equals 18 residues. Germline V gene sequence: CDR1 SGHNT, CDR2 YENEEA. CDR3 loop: CALRGAGRLAGPSHEQYF. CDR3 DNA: TGTGCCCTCAGGGGGGCAGGGCGACTAGCGGGACCCTCGCACGAGCAGTACTTC.

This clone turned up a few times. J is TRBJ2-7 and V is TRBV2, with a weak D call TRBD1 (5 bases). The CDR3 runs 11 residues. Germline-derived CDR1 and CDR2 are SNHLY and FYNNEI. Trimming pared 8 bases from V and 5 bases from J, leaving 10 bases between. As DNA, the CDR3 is TGTGCCAGCTCAGGGTGGAACGAGCAGTACTTC. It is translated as CASSGWNEQYF.

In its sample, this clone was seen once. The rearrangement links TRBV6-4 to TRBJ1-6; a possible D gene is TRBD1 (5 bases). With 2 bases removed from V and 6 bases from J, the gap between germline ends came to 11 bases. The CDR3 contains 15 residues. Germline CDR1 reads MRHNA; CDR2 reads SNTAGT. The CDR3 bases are TGTGCCAGCAGTGACACGGGGGTCGGTAATTCACCCCTCCACTTT. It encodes CASSDTGVGNSPLHF.

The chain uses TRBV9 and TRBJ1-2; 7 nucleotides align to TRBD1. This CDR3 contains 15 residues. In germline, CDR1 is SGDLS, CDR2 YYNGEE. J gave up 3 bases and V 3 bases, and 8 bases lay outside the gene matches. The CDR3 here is CASSAARTGYYGYTF. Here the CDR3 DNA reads TGTGCCAGCAGCGCGGCCCGGACAGGCTACTATGGCTACACCTTC.

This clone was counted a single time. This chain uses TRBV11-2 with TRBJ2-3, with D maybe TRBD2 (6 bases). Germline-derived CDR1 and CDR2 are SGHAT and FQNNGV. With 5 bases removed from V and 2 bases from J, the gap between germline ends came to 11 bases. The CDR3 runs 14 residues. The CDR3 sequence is CASSQRDFTDTQYF. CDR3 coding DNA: TGTGCCAGCAGCCAAAGGGACTTCACAGATACGCAGTATTTT.

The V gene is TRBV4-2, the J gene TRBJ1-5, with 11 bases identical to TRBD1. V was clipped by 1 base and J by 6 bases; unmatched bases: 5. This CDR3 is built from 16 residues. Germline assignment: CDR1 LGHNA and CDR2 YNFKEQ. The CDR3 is CASSQAGTGGSQPQHF. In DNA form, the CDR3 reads TGTGCCAGCAGCCAAGCCGGGACAGGGGGAAGTCAGCCCCAGCATTTT.

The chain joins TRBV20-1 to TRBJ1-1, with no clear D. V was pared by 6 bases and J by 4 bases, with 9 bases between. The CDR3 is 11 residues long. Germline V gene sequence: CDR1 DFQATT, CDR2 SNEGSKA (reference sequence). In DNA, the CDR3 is TGCAGTGCCACTAAGAGCACTGAAGCTTTCTTT. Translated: CSATKSTEAFF.

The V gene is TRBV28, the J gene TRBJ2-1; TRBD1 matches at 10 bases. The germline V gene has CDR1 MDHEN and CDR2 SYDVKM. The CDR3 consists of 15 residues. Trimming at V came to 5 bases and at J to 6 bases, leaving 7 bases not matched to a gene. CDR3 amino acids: CASSRRDRGINEQFF. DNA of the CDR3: TGTGCCAGCAGTCGCCGGGACAGGGGTATCAATGAGCAGTTCTTC.

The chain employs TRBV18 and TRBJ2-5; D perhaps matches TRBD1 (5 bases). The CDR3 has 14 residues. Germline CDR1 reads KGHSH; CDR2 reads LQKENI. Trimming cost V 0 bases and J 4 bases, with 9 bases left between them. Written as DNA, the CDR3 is TGTGCCAGCTCACCACCGGCAGGGTTAGAGACCCAGTACTTC. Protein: CASSPPAGLETQYF. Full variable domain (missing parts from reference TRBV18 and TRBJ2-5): NAGVMQNPRHLVRRRGQEARLRCSPMKGHSHVYWYRQLPEEGLKFMVYLQKENIIDESGMPKERFSAEFPKEGPSILRIQQVVRGDSAAYFCASSPPAGLETQYFGPGTRLLVL.

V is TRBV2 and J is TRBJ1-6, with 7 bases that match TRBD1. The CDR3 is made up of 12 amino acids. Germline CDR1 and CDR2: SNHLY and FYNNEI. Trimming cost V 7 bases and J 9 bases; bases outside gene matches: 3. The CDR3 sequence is CASNRGGSPLHF. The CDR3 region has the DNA TGTGCCAGCAACAGGGGAGGTTCACCCCTCCACTTT.